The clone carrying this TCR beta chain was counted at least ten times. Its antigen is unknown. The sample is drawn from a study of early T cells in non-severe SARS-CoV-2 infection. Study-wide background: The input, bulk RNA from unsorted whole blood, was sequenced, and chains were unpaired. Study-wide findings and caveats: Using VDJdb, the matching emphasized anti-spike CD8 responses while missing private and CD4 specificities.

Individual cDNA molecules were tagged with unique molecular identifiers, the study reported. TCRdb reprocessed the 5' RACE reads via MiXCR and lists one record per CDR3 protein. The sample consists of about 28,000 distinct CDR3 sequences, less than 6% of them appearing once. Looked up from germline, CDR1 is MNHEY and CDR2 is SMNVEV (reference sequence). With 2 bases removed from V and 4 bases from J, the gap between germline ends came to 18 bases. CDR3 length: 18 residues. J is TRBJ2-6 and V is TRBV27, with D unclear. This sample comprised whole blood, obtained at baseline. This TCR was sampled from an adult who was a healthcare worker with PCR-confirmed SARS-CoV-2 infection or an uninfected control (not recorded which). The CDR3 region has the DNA TGTGCCAGCAGTTTAGCGTGGAGCCGCGACGGAGGGGCCAACGTCCTGACTTTC. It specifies CASSLAWSRDGGANVLTF. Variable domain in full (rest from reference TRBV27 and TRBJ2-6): EAQVTQNPRYLITVTGKKLTVTCSQNMNHEYMSWYRQDPGLGLRQIYYSMNVEVTDKGDVPEGYKVSRKEKRNFPLILESPSPNQTSLYFCASSLAWSRDGGANVLTFGAGSRLTVL.